This record looks at one T cell receptor (beta chain) sequence and its context. Under the authors' procedure: The assay estimated nucleated cells by amplifying reference gene primers. Assay: immunoSEQ multiplex PCR; the TCRdb copy retains only in-frame clones and omits some. V and J calls and clone size are copied from that table; D and trimming were computed from the DNA. The sample holds around 270,000 clones, around 83% seen once. The CDR3 is 16 residues long. Germline V CDR1 and CDR2: SGHRS, YFSETQ. V shed 0 bases, J shed 4 bases, and the junction held 4 bases outside the gene matches. The source of the sample is a study of blood T cell repertoires in COVID-19.

This clonotype was sampled from a woman between 40 and 50 years old who had recovered from COVID-19. Sequenced sample: peripheral blood. V is TRBV5-1 and J is TRBJ2-1, with 10 bases aligning to TRBD2. The DNA for the CDR3 is TGCGCCAGCAGCTTGGTAGGGACTAGCGATTACAATGAGCAGTTCTTC. Translated, it gives CASSLVGTSDYNEQFF.